This entry is about one T cell receptor beta chain. The sample is drawn from a study of blood T cell repertoires in COVID-19. About the study: Acute and convalescent COVID-19 specimens originated in the United States, Italy and Spain. PBMCs, B-cell-depleted T cells, or T cells were the source of the cDNA or gDNA that made up the material.

Under the authors' procedure: Quantification of nucleated cells was approximated via reference gene primer amplification. Generated by immunoSEQ multiplex PCR, the TCRdb table keeps only in-frame clones and is missing some. V and J calls and clone size are as listed in that table; D and trimming were resolved from the DNA. The sample lists 70,000 to 90,000 clones, 65% to 85% occurring once. The germline V and J ends were trimmed by 6 bases and 5 bases, with 12 bases remaining between them. The CDR3 covers 13 residues. Germline lookup yields CDR1 MDHEN and CDR2 SYDVKM. This sequence was found in a man between 70 and 80 years old with acute or convalescent COVID-19. The chain carries TRBV28 and TRBJ2-3, with D unresolved. Specimen: peripheral blood. CDR3 bases: TGTGCCAGCAGCCCCCTGTCCCGAGATACGCAGTATTTT. Encoded protein: CASSPLSRDTQYF.